The TCR beta chain described here comes from a study of T-cell memory formation after mild COVID-19. Overall study: Clusters of TCRs were largely donor specific. Whole-study findings and limits: While clones contracting from day 15 to 85 were balanced between CD4 and CD8, later expanders leaned CD4+. Whether day 37 second-wave clones are SARS-CoV-2-specific was not confirmed.

In its sample, this clonotype was seen a few times. Its cognate antigen is unknown. UMIs and sample barcodes were carried by the TCR alpha and TCR beta cDNA libraries that 5'RACE produced using constant-segment primers. TCRdb re-derived calls from the 5' RACE reads in MiXCR, one entry per CDR3 protein. The table shows approximately 350,000 distinct CDR3 sequences, with 10% to 15% occurring only once. There are 16 residues in the CDR3. Per germline, CDR1 MNHNY and CDR2 SVGAGI (reference sequence). The ends were cut back, 4 bases at V and 0 bases at J, with 12 bases in the middle. The chain employs TRBV6-6 and TRBJ2-2; maybe TRBD1 (6 bases). The sequenced sample consisted of PBMCs or a T cell subset sorted from them (not recorded which). The source is a man aged 18 to 29 who had mild COVID-19 (a few samples of this study predate the infection). Cell type and time point are not known. DNA for the CDR3: TGTGCCAGCAGTTTTCAGGGGCCCGCGAACACCGGGGAGCTGTTTTTT. It codes for CASSFQGPANTGELFF.